A single sample gave rise to the 13 T cell receptor beta chains below, sequenced in a study of Tregs in tolerant kidney transplant recipients. The table came from immunoSEQ multiplex PCR; TCRdb's copy has only in-frame clones and leaves some out. The sample has about 240,000 clones; roughly four fifths are singletons. The sequencing sample was made of CD4+ T cells from blood. The receptor set was obtained from a human donor in good health.

This clone occurred a few times. V usage is TRBV30 and J usage is TRBJ2-2; D tentatively fits TRBD1 or TRBD2 (6 bases each). The CDR3 sequence is 15 residues long. V was trimmed by 0 bases and J by 7 bases, leaving 15 bases between them. Looked up from germline, CDR1 is GTSNPN and CDR2 is SVGIG (reference sequence). The chain's CDR3 is CAWSVLGGGIGELFF. Here the CDR3 DNA reads TGTGCCTGGAGTGTACTGGGGGGCGGGATCGGGGAGCTGTTTTTT.

Turning to this clone: The identical CDR3 is also encoded by other nucleotide sequences in the sample. The gene calls are TRBV5-5 and TRBJ2-2; D is unresolved. The germline V gene has CDR1 SGHKS and CDR2 YYEKEE (reference sequence). This CDR3 spans 14 amino acids. V lost 5 bases, J lost 5 bases, and 13 bases lay in between. CDR3 loop: CASRAPGRTGELFF. Here the CDR3 DNA reads TGTGCCAGCAGAGCCCCGGGTAGGACCGGGGAGCTGTTTTTT.

The chain is built from TRBV6-5 and TRBJ1-5, with a tentative D call TRBD1 (5 bases). CDR1 and CDR2 (germline): MNHEY, SVGAGI. CDR3 length: 14 amino acids. With 6 bases removed from V and 9 bases from J, the gap between germline ends came to 18 bases. The CDR3 DNA reads as TGTGCCAGCAGAGAGCGGGACCGCGTAAGGCCCCAGCATTTT. Protein product: CASRERDRVRPQHF.

This clone appeared a few times. The V call is TRBV10-1, the J call TRBJ1-2; maybe TRBD1 (5 bases). The ends were cut back, 8 bases at V and 6 bases at J, with 22 bases in the middle. Germline values: CDR1 WNHNN, CDR2 SYGVQD (reference sequence). The CDR3 is made up of 15 amino acids. The CDR3 sequence: CASLPGTRNGHGYTF. Here the CDR3 DNA reads TGCGCCAGCCTCCCCGGGACGCGGAACGGCCATGGCTACACCTTC.

The chain employs TRBV5-1 and TRBJ2-7, with 11 bases lining up with TRBD1. With V trimmed by 4 bases and J by 0 bases, 9 bases remained unmatched. The germline CDR1 and CDR2 sequences are SGHRS and YFSETQ. This CDR3 contains 17 residues. The CDR3 bases are TGCGCCAGCAGCGCAGGACAGGGGGCGCGGGACTCCTACGAGCAGTACTTC. Translated: CASSAGQGARDSYEQYF.

The chain employs TRBV5-4 and TRBJ2-2; D is unresolved. Between the trimmed V and J ends, which lost 3 bases and 1 base, there was a span of 10 bases. The CDR3 runs to 15 residues. Per the germline V gene, CDR1 is SGHNT and CDR2 is YYREEE (reference sequence). The CDR3, as DNA: TGTGCCAGCAGCTCGACGGTCCAGAACACCGGGGAGCTGTTTTTT. This translates into CASSSTVQNTGELFF.

This chain connects TRBV19 to TRBJ1-5; D unclear. V was cut by 10 bases and J by 0 bases, with 13 bases left in between. CDR1 is LNHDA, CDR2 SQIVND, per germline (reference sequence). The CDR3 contains 14 residues. As DNA, the CDR3 is TGTGCCACCCAACTGGTTCATAGCAATCAGCCCCAGCATTTT. Protein: CATQLVHSNQPQHF.

The chain links TRBV19 to TRBJ1-6; D is unresolved. Trimming stripped 6 bases from V and 6 bases from J, with 9 bases between. CDR1 is LNHDA, CDR2 SQIVND, per germline (reference sequence). This CDR3 has 13 amino acids. The CDR3 loop reads CASSEGVNSPLHF. CDR3 nucleotide sequence: TGTGCCAGTAGCGAGGGAGTTAATTCACCCCTCCACTTT.

V and J are TRBV18 and TRBJ1-5; D gene ambiguous. The germline V gene has CDR1 KGHSH and CDR2 LQKENI. The ends were cut back, 6 bases at V and 1 base at J, with 13 bases in the middle. This CDR3 has 15 residues. The CDR3 DNA is TGTGCCAGCTCTACCAGTCCAGCCAGCAATCAGCCCCAGCATTTT. It yields the protein CASSTSPASNQPQHF.

The chain has TRBV7-9 and TRBJ2-3, with a weak D call TRBD2 (5 bases). With 5 bases removed from V and 6 bases from J, the gap between germline ends came to 18 bases. Germline V lookup: CDR1 SEHNR, CDR2 FQNEAQ (reference sequence). The CDR3 consists of 15 residues. CDR3 bases: TGTGCCAGCAGCCCACCTAGGCGAAGCGGTGATACGCAGTATTTT. Amino acid sequence: CASSPPRRSGDTQYF.

This clone came up once. The chain recombines TRBV10-1 with TRBJ2-2; D possibly uses TRBD1 or TRBD2 (6 bases each). V was cut by 6 bases and J by 8 bases, with 16 bases left in between. CDR3 size: 14 residues. Per the germline V gene, CDR1 is WNHNN and CDR2 is SYGVQD (reference sequence). CDR3: CASSPGAGRGELFF. CDR3 bases: TGCGCCAGCAGCCCGGGGGCAGGCCGTGGGGAGCTGTTTTTT.

The chain links TRBV6-1 to TRBJ1-4; no definite D call. Trimming pared 5 bases from V and 6 bases from J, leaving 7 bases between. The length of the CDR3 is 12 residues. CDR1 and CDR2 from the germline V gene are MNHNS and SASEGT. In DNA, the CDR3 is TGTGCCAGCAGTCCGGACCATGAAAAACTGTTTTTT. Amino acids: CASSPDHEKLFF.

The chain is built from TRBV7-7 and TRBJ2-5, with D tentatively TRBD1 (7 bases). Trimming shortened V by 5 bases and J by 7 bases, and 14 bases separated the two germline ends. The germline CDR1 and CDR2 sequences are SSHAT and FNYEAQ (reference sequence). This CDR3 region has 13 residues. The CDR3: CASSVQGGGTQYF. The CDR3 nucleotides read TGTGCCAGCAGCGTCCAGGGGGGAGGGACCCAGTACTTC.